This T cell receptor (beta chain) was recorded in a study of blood T cell repertoires in COVID-19. The CDR3 contains 16 residues. Germline CDR1 reads KGHSH; CDR2 reads LQKENI. A note on this clone: One junction end disagrees with the germline gene, perhaps due to a read error.

Some clones are missing from TCRdb's copy, which holds only in-frame ones; the method was immunoSEQ multiplex PCR. The table lists 100,000 to 150,000 clones, 65% to 90% of them singletons. Sequencing was performed on peripheral blood. The chain couples TRBV18 to TRBJ2-3; tentative D call: TRBD2 (6 bases). The sequence derives from a woman at least 80 years old with acute or convalescent COVID-19. The CDR3 DNA reads as TGTGCCAGCTCCCCACCAAGTGGGGGGAGCGCAGATACGCAGTATTTT. This codes for CASSPPSGGSADTQYF.